This record looks at one TCR beta chain sequence and its context. This record comes from a study of blood T cell repertoires in COVID-19. Study context: The samples span acute and convalescent COVID-19 from the United States, Italy and Spain. From T cells, B-cell-depleted T cells, or PBMCs came the material, which was cDNA or gDNA.

Germline CDR1 and CDR2: KGHSH and LQKENI. The CDR3 is made up of 15 amino acids. Between the trimmed V and J ends, which lost 3 bases and 2 bases, there was a span of 13 bases. In the source study's methods: Cell counts per sample came from amplifying reference gene primers. Produced via immunoSEQ multiplex PCR; TCRdb's table is partial and in-frame only. That table gives V, J and clone size, and the DNA gave D and trimming. Here the sample spans a few hundred thousand clones, 84% being singletons. Input material: peripheral blood. The chain is built from TRBV18 and TRBJ1-2; D uncertain. This sequence originates from a woman aged 55-75 years who had recovered from COVID-19. In DNA, the CDR3 is TGTGCCAGCTCACCCCGCACGAGTGCCAACTATGGCTACACCTTC. Protein: CASSPRTSANYGYTF.